The 22 T cell receptor beta chains in this list originate from one sample, sequenced in a study of T cell repertoires in cytomegalovirus infection. Each CDR3 protein gets one entry after TCRdb re-called the reads with MiXCR. The sample lists about 400,000 distinct CDR3 sequences; about a sixth were seen once. The sequenced material came from PBMCs. The receptors originated from a human donor in good health (CMV status not recorded). Some clones in this sample may be carry-over from other donors' samples.

This clonotype came up many times. The J gene is TRBJ1-2, the V gene TRBV7-2; TRBD1 is a possible D gene (6 bases). The CDR3 runs to 11 residues. Trimming shortened V by 8 bases and J by 8 bases, and 12 bases separated the two germline ends. Germline CDR1 reads SGHTA; CDR2 reads FQGNSA. The CDR3 loop is CASGWGQGYTF. The CDR3, as DNA: TGTGCCAGCGGTTGGGGGCAGGGCTACACCTTC.

This chain links TRBV6-6 with TRBJ2-5; perhaps TRBD2 as D (5 bases). Germline V gene data show CDR1 as MNHNY and CDR2 as SVGAGI (reference sequence). The CDR3 is 13 amino acids. Trimming stripped 8 bases from V and 1 base from J, with 11 bases between. The CDR3, as DNA: TGTGCCAGCGAAGAGCGGCTCCAAGAGACCCAGTACTTC. Its protein is CASEERLQETQYF.

This clonotype has only a few counts. This chain joins TRBV12-3 or TRBV12-4 and TRBJ2-1; 8 bases fit TRBD2. The CDR3 length is 15 residues. V was pared by 7 bases and J by 5 bases, with 10 bases of the junction left unmatched. The CDR3 region has the DNA TGTGCCAGCATCCCCCGGGGGGGCGGTGACAATGAGCAGTTCTTC. Its translation: CASIPRGGGDNEQFF.

A word on this clonotype: A read error is possible here, since a much larger clone lies one base away. Lacking the conserved final phenylalanine or tryptophan, this CDR3 likely reflects a read error. The chain employs TRBV7-6 and TRBJ2-7; 7 bases match TRBD2. CDR1 and CDR2 from the germline V gene are SGHVS and FNYEAQ. CDR3 length: 16 amino acids. V trimming: 2 bases; J trimming: 0 bases; junction bases outside the gene matches: 7. The CDR3 loop is CASSLRGDYSSYEQYL. Here the CDR3 DNA reads TGTGCCAGCAGCTTACGCGGGGACTATAGCTCCTACGAGCAGTACCTC.

There are many counts of this clonotype. V usage is TRBV12-3 or TRBV12-4 and J usage is TRBJ1-4; D remains unclear. V gave up 0 bases and J gave up 7 bases, with 0 bases separating them. This CDR3 is 11 amino acids long. The CDR3 coding sequence is TGTGCCAGCAGTTTAGCTGAAAAACTGTTTTTT. This gives the protein CASSLAEKLFF.

This clonotype has a handful of counts. The chain joins TRBV30 to TRBJ1-5; 8 bases are a match to TRBD1. Trimming removed 0 bases from V and 9 bases from J; junction bases left unmatched: 4. The CDR3 has 13 amino acids. Germline V lookup: CDR1 GTSNPN, CDR2 SVGIG (reference sequence). CDR3 sequence (DNA): TGTGCCTGGAGTGTAGACAGGGGACGGCCCCAGCATTTT. Translated: CAWSVDRGRPQHF.

The chain joins TRBV6-5 to TRBJ2-1, with D possibly matching TRBD1 (6 bases). The germline gives CDR1 MNHEY, CDR2 SVGAGI. With 2 bases removed from V and 4 bases from J, the gap between germline ends came to 12 bases. The CDR3 has 15 amino acids. The CDR3 region has the DNA TGTGCCAGCAGTTACCGACATGGACAGTACAATGAGCAGTTCTTC. The encoded protein is CASSYRHGQYNEQFF.

This clonotype was seen at least ten times. V gene TRBV7-2 combines with J gene TRBJ2-5; D is uncertain. V lost 6 bases and J 5 bases, leaving 22 bases between the germline ends. This CDR3 is 16 amino acids long. Germline values: CDR1 SGHTA, CDR2 FQGNSA. The CDR3 region is CASSKVFLGLGETQYF. The CDR3 DNA reads as TGTGCCAGCAGTAAAGTTTTCCTAGGCCTGGGGGAGACCCAGTACTTC.

The chain is built from TRBV11-2 and TRBJ2-1; TRBD2 matches at 7 bases. From germline, CDR1 is SGHAT and CDR2 FQNNGV. The CDR3 has 16 residues. The J segment lost 1 base and the V segment lost 2 bases, leaving 5 bases of the junction unmatched. The CDR3 sequence: CASSLFAGRSYNEQFF. The DNA for the CDR3 is TGTGCCAGCAGCTTATTCGCCGGGAGGTCCTACAATGAGCAGTTCTTC.

V usage is TRBV3-1 and J usage is TRBJ2-7, with D possibly being TRBD2 (5 bases). Germline values: CDR1 LGHDT, CDR2 YNNKEL (reference sequence). The V gene lost 0 bases and the J gene lost 3 bases, with 9 bases spanning the gap. CDR3 size: 14 residues. The CDR3 sequence: CASSQDGLIYEQYF. CDR3 bases: TGTGCCAGCAGCCAAGATGGACTGATCTACGAGCAGTACTTC.

The rearrangement joins TRBV19 to TRBJ2-1; D gene unclear. V lost 5 bases and J lost 3, with 14 bases in between. Germline CDR1 LNHDA, CDR2 SQIVND (reference sequence). This CDR3 is built from 15 residues. Here the CDR3 reads CASSVSVTDYNEQFF. The CDR3 DNA sequence: TGTGCCAGTAGTGTAAGTGTGACGGACTACAATGAGCAGTTCTTC.

This clonotype was detected a few times. The rearrangement uses TRBV7-2 and TRBJ2-7, with D perhaps TRBD1 or TRBD2 (5 bases each). This CDR3 region has 14 residues. Trimming took 2 bases from V and 6 from J, leaving 14 bases between them. Germline V gene lookup returns CDR1 SGHTA and CDR2 FQGNSA. CDR3 sequence (DNA): TGTGCCAGCAGCTTACTTGGTCCCGGGGCCGAGCAGTACTTC. Translating gives CASSLLGPGAEQYF.

This clonotype was found a few times. This chain connects TRBV27 to TRBJ2-2; D gene ambiguous. V dropped 3 bases and J dropped 6 bases, with 8 bases sitting between them. Germline V gene sequence: CDR1 MNHEY, CDR2 SMNVEV (reference sequence). The CDR3 is 13 amino acids. In nucleotides, the CDR3 is TGTGCCAGCAGTTTCACGGGTGCCGGGGAGCTGTTTTTT. Translating it yields CASSFTGAGELFF.

The sample holds many counts of this clonotype. The chain joins TRBV19 to TRBJ1-4; no clear D gene. CDR1 LNHDA and CDR2 SQIVND come from the germline V gene (reference sequence). This CDR3 is 14 amino acids long. V was cut by 5 bases and J by 8 bases, with 15 bases left in between. The CDR3 coding sequence is TGTGCCAGTAGTCCCTCCGAGGTCAACGAAAAACTGTTTTTT. Protein: CASSPSEVNEKLFF.

The chain combines TRBV20-1 with TRBJ2-5, with D perhaps being TRBD1 or TRBD2 (5 bases each). Trimming shortened V by 4 bases and J by 4 bases, and 10 bases separated the two germline ends. The CDR3 spans 12 residues. CDR1 is DFQATT and CDR2 is SNEGSKA in the germline V gene (reference sequence). CDR3: CSAKMRGETQYF. The CDR3 region has the DNA TGCAGTGCTAAGATGAGGGGAGAGACCCAGTACTTC.

This clonotype was seen only a few times. This chain joins TRBV20-1 and TRBJ1-6; the D gene is possibly TRBD1 (6 bases). The CDR3 contains 14 residues. V was trimmed by 0 bases and J by 7 bases, leaving 10 bases between them. CDR1 and CDR2 (germline): DFQATT, SNEGSKA (reference sequence). The CDR3 bases are TGCAGTGCTAGAGATTACAGGGAGAATTCACCCCTCCACTTT. Encoded protein: CSARDYRENSPLHF.

This clonotype was picked up many times. The chain has TRBV7-2 and TRBJ2-1; 8 nucleotides align to TRBD1. This CDR3 region has 14 residues. V lost 5 bases and J lost 7; bases outside the gene matches: 7. Germline V gene data show CDR1 as SGHTA and CDR2 as FQGNSA. The CDR3 DNA reads TGTGCCAGCAGCCCGCGGACAGGGACGAATGAGCAGTTCTTC. Translation gives CASSPRTGTNEQFF.

This clonotype was observed a handful of times. V usage is TRBV19 and J usage is TRBJ2-1; perhaps TRBD2 as D (6 bases). Germline lookup yields CDR1 LNHDA and CDR2 SQIVND (reference sequence). The CDR3 has 15 residues. V was trimmed by 6 bases and J by 5 bases, leaving 17 bases between them. CDR3 sequence (DNA): TGTGCCAGTAGCTTCCAGCGGGCCCTCCACAATGAGCAGTTCTTC. Encoded protein: CASSFQRALHNEQFF.

The rearrangement links TRBV7-9 to TRBJ1-1, with a possible D match to TRBD1 (6 bases). Germline CDR1 is SEHNR and CDR2 is FQNEAQ (reference sequence). The CDR3 length is 15 residues. The V gene lost 1 base and the J gene lost 6 bases, with 15 bases spanning the gap. The CDR3 is CASSLGNQGFSEAFF. As DNA, the CDR3 is TGTGCCAGCAGCTTAGGGAATCAGGGGTTCTCTGAAGCTTTCTTT. The variable domain in full, with the rest retrieved from reference TRBV7-9 and TRBJ1-1, is DTGVSQNPRHKITKRGQNVTFRCDPISEHNRLYWYRQTLGQGPEFLTYFQNEAQLEKSRLLSDRFSAERPKGSFSTLEIQRTEQGDSAMYLCASSLGNQGFSEAFFGQGTRLTVV.

This clonotype showed up many times. This chain connects TRBV12-3 or TRBV12-4 to TRBJ1-1, with D possibly matching TRBD1 (5 bases). V was pared by 5 bases and J by 4 bases, with 14 bases between. CDR3 length equals 14 residues. The CDR3 spells CASSPDGGRTEAFF. The DNA of the CDR3 is TGTGCCAGCAGTCCCGATGGGGGACGCACTGAAGCTTTCTTT.

This chain links TRBV12-3 or TRBV12-4 with TRBJ1-2, with TRBD1 as a possible D gene (6 bases). The CDR3 contains 15 residues. V lost 5 bases, J lost 4 bases, and 17 bases lay in between. The CDR3 DNA follows: TGTGCCAGCAGTCCTACCCTTGGACAGATCTATGGCTACACCTTC. Residues: CASSPTLGQIYGYTF.

The sample holds a few counts of this clonotype. The gene calls are TRBV12-3 or TRBV12-4 and TRBJ2-2; D is unresolved. The CDR3 loop spans 12 amino acids. V lost 6 bases and J 1 base, leaving 3 bases between the germline ends. CDR3 amino acids: CASSGNTGELFF. Here the CDR3 DNA reads TGTGCCAGCAGCGGGAACACCGGGGAGCTGTTTTTT.